The clone carrying this T cell receptor (beta chain) occurred a few times. Its antigen is unknown. V lost 1 base to trimming and J lost 6 bases; unmatched junction nucleotides: 15. The CDR3 sequence is 17 residues long. Germline V gene data show CDR1 as SGHNT and CDR2 as YENEEA. This specimen belongs to a study of human versus mouse CDR3 diversity and MHC coevolution. Study-level points and caveats: On average, humans showed more CDR3 deletions and insertions than mice.

The repertoire was sequenced with immunoSEQ multiplex PCR; TCRdb's copy has only in-frame clones and lacks some. The data show around 59,000 clones, around 94% seen once. The chain has TRBV11-3 and TRBJ2-7; the match to TRBD2 covers 7 bases. The source material was naive CD4+ T cells from blood. Described subset: CD45RO-negative CD62L-positive naive CD4 T cells. The sequence was collected from a person aged 55 to 75 in good health. The DNA for the CDR3 is TGTGCCAGCAGCTTAGCAATTGGACTAGGCGGTGGGAGCGAGCAGTACTTC. Amino acids: CASSLAIGLGGGSEQYF.